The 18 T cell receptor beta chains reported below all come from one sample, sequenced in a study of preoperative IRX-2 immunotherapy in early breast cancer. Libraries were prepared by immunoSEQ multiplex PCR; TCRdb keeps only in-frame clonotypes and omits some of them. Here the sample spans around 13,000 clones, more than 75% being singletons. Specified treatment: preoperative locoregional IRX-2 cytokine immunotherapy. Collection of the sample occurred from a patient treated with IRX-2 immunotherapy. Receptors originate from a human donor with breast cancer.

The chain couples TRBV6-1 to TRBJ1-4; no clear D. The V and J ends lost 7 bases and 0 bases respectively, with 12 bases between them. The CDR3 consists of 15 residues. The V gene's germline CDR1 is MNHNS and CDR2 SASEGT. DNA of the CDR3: TGTGCCAGCAAAATAGCAGTGGCAACTAATGAAAAACTGTTTTTT. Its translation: CASKIAVATNEKLFF.

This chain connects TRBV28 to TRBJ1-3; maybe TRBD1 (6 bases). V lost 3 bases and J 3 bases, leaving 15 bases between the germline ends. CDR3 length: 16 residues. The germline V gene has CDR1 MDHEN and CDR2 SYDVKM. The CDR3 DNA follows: TGTGCCAGCAGTTTGCGATACAGGGTTGGTGGAAACACCATATATTTT. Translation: CASSLRYRVGGNTIYF.

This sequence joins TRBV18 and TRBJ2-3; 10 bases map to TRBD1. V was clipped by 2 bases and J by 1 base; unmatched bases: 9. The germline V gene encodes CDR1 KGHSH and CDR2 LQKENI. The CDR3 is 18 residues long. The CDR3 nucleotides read TGTGCCAGCTCACCAGGGACAGGGGCCTTCCCTCGCACAGATACGCAGTATTTT. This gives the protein CASSPGTGAFPRTDTQYF.

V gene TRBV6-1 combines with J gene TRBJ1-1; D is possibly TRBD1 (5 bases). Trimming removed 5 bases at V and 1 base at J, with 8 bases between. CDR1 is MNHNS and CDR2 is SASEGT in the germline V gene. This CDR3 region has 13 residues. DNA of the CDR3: TGTGCCAGCAGTTGGGGCCAGAACACTGAAGCTTTCTTT. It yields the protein CASSWGQNTEAFF.

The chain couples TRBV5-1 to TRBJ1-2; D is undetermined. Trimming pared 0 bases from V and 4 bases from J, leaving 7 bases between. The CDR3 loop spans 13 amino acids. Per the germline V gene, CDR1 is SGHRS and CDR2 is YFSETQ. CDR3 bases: TGCGCCAGCAGCTTGGAACAGATCTATGGCTACACCTTC. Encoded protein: CASSLEQIYGYTF.

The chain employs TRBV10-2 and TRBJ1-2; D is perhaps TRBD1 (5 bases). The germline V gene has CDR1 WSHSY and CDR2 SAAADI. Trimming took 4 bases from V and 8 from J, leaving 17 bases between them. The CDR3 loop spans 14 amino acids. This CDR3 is CASSVGQGLMGYTF. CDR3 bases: TGCGCCAGCAGTGTGGGGCAGGGACTAATGGGCTACACCTTC.

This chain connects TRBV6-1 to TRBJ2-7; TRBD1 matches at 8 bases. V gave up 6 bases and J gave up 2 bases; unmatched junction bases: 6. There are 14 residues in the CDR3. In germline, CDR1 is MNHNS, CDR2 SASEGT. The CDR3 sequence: CASRSRTGTYEQYV. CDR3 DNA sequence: TGTGCCAGCAGATCCAGGACAGGGACCTACGAGCAGTACGTC.

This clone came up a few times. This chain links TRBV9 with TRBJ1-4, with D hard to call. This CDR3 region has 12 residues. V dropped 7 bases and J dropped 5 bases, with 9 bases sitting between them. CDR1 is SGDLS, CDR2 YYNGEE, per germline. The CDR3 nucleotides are TGTGCCAGCTCGGACGACAATGAAAAACTGTTTTTT. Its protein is CASSDDNEKLFF. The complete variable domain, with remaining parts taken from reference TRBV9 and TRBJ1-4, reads DSGVTQTPKHLITATGQRVTLRCSPRSGDLSVYWYQQSLDQGLQFLIQYYNGEERAKGNILERFSAQQFPDLHSELNLSSLELGDSALYFCASSDDNEKLFFGSGTQLSVL.

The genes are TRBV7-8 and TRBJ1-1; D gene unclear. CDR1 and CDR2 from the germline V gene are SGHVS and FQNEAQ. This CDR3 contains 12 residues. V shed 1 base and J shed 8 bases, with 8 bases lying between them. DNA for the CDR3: TGTGCCAGCAGCTTAGGGGAGGAGGAAGCTTTCTTT. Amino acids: CASSLGEEEAFF.

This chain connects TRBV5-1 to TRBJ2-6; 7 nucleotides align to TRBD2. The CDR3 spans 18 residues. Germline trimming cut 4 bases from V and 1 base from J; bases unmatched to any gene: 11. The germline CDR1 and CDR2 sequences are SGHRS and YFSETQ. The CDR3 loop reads CASSTSSGVASGANVLTF. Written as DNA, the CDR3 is TGCGCCAGCAGCACTTCTAGCGGCGTGGCTTCTGGGGCCAACGTCCTGACTTTC.

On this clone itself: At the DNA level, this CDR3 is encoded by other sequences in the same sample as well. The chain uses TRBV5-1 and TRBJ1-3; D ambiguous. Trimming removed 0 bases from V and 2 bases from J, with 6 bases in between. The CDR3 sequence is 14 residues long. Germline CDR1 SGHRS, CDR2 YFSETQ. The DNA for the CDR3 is TGCGCCAGCAGCTTGGGTCAGGCTGGAAACACCATATATTTT. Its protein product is CASSLGQAGNTIYF. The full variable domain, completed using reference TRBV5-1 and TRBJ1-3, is KAGVTQTPRYLIKTRGQQVTLSCSPISGHRSVSWYQQTPGQGLQFLFEYFSETQRNKGNFPGRFSGRQFSNSRSEMNVSTLELGDSALYLCASSLGQAGNTIYFGEGSWLTVV.

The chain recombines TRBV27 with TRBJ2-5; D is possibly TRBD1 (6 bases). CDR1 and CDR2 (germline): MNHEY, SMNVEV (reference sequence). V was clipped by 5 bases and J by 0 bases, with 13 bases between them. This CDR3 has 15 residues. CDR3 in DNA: TGTGCCAGCAGTAGCTACCGGGACAACCAAGAGACCCAGTACTTC. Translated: CASSSYRDNQETQYF.

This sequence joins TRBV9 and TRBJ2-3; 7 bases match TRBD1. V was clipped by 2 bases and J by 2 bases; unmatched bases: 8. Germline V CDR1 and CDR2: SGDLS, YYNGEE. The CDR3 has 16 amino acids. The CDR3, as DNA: TGTGCCAGCAGCGTCGCAGGGGGTTCAGTCACAGATACGCAGTATTTT. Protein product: CASSVAGGSVTDTQYF.

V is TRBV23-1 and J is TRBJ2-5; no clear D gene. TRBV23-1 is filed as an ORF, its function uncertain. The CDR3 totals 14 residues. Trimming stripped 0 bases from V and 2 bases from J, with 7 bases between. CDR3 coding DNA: TGCGCCAGCAGTCAATCCACCAGACAAGAGACCCAGTACTTC. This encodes CASSQSTRQETQYF.

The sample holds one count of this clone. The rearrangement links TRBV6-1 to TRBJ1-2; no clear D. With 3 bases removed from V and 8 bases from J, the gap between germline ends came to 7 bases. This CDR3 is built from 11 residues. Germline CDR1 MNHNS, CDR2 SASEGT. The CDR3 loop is CASSELAGYTF. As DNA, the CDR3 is TGTGCCAGCAGTGAGCTGGCCGGCTACACCTTC.

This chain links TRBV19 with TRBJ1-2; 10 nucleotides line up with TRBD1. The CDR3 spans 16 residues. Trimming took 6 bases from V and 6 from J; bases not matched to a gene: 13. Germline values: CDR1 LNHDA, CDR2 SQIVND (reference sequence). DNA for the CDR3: TGTGCCAGTAGGCCACGCGACAGGGGGCCCCGGGATGGCTACACCTTC. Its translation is CASRPRDRGPRDGYTF.

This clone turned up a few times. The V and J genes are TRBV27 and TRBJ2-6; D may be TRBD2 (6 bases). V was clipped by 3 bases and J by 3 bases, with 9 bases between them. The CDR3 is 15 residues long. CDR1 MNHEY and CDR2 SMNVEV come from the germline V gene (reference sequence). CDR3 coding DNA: TGTGCCAGCAGTTTTTGGCGGGATGGGGCCAACGTCCTGACTTTC. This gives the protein CASSFWRDGANVLTF.

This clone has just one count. The CDR3 DNA reads TGTGCCACCAGCAGAGATATTATCGGGACAGGGGGCAGTGAAGCTTTCTTT. It translates to CATSRDIIGTGGSEAFF. This rearrangement joins TRBV15 to TRBJ1-1; 12 nucleotides align to TRBD1. J was trimmed by 7 bases and V by 0 bases; bases with no gene match: 9. Germline values: CDR1 LNHNV, CDR2 YYDKDF (reference sequence). This CDR3 is built from 17 residues.